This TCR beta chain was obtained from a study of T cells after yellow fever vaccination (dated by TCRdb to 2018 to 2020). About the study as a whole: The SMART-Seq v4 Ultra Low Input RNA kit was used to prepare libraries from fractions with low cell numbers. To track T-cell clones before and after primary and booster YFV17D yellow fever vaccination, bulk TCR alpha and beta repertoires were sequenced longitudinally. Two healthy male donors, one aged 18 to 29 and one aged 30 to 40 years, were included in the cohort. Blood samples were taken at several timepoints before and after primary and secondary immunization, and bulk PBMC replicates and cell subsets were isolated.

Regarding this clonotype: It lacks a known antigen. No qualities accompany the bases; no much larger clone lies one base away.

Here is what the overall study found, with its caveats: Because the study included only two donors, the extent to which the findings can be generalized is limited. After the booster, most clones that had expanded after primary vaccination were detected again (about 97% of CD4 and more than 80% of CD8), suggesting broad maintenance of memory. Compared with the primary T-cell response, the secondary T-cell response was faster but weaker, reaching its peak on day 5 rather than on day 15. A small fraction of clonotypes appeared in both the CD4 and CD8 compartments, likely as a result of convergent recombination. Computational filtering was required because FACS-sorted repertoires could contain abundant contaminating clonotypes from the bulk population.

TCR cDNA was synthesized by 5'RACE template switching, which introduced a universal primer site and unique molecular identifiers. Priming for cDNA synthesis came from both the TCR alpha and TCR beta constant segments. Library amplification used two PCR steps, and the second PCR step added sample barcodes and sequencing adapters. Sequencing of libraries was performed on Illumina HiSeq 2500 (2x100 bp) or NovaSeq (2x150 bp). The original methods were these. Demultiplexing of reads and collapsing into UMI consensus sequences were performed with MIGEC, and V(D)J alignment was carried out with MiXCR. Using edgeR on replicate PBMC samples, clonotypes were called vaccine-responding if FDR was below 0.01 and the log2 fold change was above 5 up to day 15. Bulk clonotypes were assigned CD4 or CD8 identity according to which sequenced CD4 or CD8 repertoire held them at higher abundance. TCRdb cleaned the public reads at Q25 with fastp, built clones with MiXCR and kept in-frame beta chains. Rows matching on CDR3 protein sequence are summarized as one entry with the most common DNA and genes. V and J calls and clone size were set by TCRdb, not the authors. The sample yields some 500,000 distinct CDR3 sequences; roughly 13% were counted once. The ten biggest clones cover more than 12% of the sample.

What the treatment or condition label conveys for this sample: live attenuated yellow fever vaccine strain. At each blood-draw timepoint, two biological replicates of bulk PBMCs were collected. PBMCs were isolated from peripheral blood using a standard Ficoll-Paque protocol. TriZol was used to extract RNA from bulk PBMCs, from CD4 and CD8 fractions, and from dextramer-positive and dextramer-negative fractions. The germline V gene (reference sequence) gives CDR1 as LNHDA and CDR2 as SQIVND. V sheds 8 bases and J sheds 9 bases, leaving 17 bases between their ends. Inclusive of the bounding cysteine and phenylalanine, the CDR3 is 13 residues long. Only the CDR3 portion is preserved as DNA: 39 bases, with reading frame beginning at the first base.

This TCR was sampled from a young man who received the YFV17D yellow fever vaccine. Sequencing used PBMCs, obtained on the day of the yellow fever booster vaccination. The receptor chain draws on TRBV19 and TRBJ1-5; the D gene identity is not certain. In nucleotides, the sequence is TGTGCCAGTTCCCCGGGCCGAGACTTGCCCCAGCATTTT. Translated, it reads CASSPGRDLPQHF.